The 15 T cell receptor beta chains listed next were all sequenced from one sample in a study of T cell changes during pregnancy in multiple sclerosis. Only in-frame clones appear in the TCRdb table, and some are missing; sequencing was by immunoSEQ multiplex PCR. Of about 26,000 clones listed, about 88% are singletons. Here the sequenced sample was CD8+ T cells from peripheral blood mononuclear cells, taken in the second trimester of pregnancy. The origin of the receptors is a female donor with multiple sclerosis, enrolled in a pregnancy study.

CDR3 sequence: CTSSQRTSGNSEQFF. In DNA, the CDR3 is TGCACCAGCAGCCAAAGGACTAGCGGGAACTCTGAGCAGTTCTTC. The genes are TRBV1 and TRBJ2-1; the table's D call TRBD2 went unverified against the DNA. TRBV1 is flagged as a pseudogene. There are 15 residues in the CDR3.

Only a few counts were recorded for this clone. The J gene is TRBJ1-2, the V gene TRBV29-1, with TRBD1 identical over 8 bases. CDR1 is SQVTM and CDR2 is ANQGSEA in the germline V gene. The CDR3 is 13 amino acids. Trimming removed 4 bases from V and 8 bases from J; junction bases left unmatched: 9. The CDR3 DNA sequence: TGCAGCGTTGCGTGGCGGCAGGGGGCAGGCTACACCTTC. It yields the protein CSVAWRQGAGYTF.

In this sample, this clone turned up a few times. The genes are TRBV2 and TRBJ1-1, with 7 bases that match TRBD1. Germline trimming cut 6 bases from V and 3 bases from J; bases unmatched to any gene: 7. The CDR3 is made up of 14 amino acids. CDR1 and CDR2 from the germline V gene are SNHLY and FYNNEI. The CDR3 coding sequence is TGTGCCAGCAGGCTACAGGGGCGGGACACTGAAGCTTTCTTT. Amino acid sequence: CASRLQGRDTEAFF.

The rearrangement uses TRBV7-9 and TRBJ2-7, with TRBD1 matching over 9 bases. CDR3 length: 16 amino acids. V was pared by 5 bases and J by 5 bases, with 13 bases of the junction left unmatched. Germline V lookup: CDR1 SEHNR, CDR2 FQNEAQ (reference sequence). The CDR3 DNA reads TGTGCCAGCAGCGCCTTATTGGGACAGGGTATCCACGAGCAGTACTTC. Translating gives CASSALLGQGIHEQYF. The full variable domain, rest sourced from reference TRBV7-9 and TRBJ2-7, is DTGVSQNPRHKITKRGQNVTFRCDPISEHNRLYWYRQTLGQGPEFLTYFQNEAQLEKSRLLSDRFSAERPKGSFSTLEIQRTEQGDSAMYLCASSALLGQGIHEQYFGPGTRLTVT.

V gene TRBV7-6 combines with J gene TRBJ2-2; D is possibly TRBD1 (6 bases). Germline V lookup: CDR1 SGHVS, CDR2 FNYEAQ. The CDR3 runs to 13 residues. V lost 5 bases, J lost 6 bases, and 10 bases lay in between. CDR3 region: CASSQQGPGELFF. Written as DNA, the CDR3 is TGTGCCAGCAGCCAACAGGGACCCGGGGAGCTGTTTTTT.

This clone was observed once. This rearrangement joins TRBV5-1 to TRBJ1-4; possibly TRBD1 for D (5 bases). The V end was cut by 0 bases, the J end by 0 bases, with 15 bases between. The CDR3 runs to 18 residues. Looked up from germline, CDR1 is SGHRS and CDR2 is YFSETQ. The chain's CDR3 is CASSLGRQSIATNEKLFF. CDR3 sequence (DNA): TGCGCCAGCAGCTTGGGCCGACAGAGTATTGCAACTAATGAAAAACTGTTTTTT.

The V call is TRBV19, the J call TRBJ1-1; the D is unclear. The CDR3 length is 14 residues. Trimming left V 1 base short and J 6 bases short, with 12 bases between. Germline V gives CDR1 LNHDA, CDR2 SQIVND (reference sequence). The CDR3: CASSIVAGGAEAFF. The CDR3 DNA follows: TGTGCCAGTAGTATAGTGGCGGGTGGTGCTGAAGCTTTCTTT. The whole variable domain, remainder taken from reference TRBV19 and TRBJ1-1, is DGGITQSPKYLFRKEGQNVTLSCEQNLNHDAMYWYRQDPGQGLRLIYYSQIVNDFQKGDIAEGYSVSREKKESFPLTVTSAQKNPTAFYLCASSIVAGGAEAFFGQGTRLTVV.

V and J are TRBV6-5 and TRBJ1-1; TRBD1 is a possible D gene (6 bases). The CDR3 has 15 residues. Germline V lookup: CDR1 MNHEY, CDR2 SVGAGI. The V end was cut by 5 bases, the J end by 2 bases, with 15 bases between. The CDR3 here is CASSPTGQSNTEAFF. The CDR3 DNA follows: TGTGCCAGCAGTCCCACCGGACAGAGTAACACTGAAGCTTTCTTT.

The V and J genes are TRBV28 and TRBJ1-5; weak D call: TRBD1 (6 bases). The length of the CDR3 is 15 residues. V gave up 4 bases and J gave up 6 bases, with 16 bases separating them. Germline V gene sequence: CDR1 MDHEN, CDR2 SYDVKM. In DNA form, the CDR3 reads TGTGCCAGCAGTTCACAGGGTATTGCGGGTCAGCCCCAGCATTTT. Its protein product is CASSSQGIAGQPQHF.

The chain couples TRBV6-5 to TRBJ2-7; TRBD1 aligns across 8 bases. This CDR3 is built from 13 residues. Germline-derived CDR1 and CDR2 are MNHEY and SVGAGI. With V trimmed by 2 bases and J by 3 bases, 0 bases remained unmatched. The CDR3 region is CASSYGTGYEQYF. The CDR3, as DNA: TGTGCCAGCAGTTACGGGACAGGCTACGAGCAGTACTTC.

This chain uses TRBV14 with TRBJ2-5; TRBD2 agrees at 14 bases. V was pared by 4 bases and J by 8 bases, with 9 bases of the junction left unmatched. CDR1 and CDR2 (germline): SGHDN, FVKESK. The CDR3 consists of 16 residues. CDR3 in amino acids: CASSRRTGLAGDTQYF. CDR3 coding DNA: TGTGCCAGCAGCCGCCGGACGGGACTAGCGGGAGACACCCAGTACTTC.

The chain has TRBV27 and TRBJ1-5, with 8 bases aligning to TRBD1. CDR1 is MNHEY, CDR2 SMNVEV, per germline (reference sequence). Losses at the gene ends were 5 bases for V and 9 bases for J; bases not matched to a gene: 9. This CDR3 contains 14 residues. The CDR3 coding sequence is TGTGCCAGCAGTCCAGGGACAGGTTTGGGGCCCCAGCATTTT. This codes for CASSPGTGLGPQHF.

The DNA of the CDR3 is TGTGCCAGTTTCGCCTACGAGCAGTACTTC. As protein: CASFAYEQYF. The V gene is TRBV2, the J gene TRBJ2-7, with D hard to call. CDR3 size: 10 residues. Trimming took 9 bases from V and 2 from J, leaving 5 bases between them. Germline loops: CDR1 SNHLY, CDR2 FYNNEI.

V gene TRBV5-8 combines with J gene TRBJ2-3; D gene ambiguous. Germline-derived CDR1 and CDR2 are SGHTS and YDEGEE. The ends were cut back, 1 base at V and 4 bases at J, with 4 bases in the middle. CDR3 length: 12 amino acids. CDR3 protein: CASSLYADTQYF. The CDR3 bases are TGTGCCAGCAGCTTGTATGCAGATACGCAGTATTTT.

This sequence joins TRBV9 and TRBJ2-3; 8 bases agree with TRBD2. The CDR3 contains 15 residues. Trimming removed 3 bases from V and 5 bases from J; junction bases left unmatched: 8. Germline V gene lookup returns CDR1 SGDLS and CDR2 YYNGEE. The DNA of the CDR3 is TGTGCCAGCAGCGCCCCGGGGGGGGCTGGAGATACGCAGTATTTT. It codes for CASSAPGGAGDTQYF.